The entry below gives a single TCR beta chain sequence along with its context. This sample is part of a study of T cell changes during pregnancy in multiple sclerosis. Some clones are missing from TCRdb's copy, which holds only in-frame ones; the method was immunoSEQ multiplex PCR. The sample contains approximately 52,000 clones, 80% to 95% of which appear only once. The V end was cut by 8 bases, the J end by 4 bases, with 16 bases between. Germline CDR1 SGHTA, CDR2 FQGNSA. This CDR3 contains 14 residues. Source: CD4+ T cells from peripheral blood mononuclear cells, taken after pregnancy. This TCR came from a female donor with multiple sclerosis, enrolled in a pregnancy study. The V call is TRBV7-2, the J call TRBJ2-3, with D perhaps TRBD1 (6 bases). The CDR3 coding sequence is TGTGCCAGCTTGATACAGGGCGGTGCAGATACGCAGTATTTT. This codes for CASLIQGGADTQYF.